This T cell receptor (beta chain) comes out of a study of cytomegalovirus exposure and HLA in healthy donors. This PCR relied on a set of 60 Vbeta primers and 13 Jbeta primers. As handled by the study authors: In a later analysis, 60 million to 90 million unique TCR beta chains included roughly 11 million shared by two or more donors. Sequencing used immunoSEQ multiplex PCR; TCRdb keeps in-frame clones, though not all of them. V and J calls and clone size are those listed in that table; D and trimming were worked out from the DNA. This table has roughly 120,000 clones, about 66% appearing once. CDR1 SGHRS and CDR2 YFSETQ come from the germline V gene. J was trimmed by 8 bases and V by 0 bases; bases with no gene match: 13. This CDR3 contains 16 residues. A remark on this clone: Its specificity is unknown.

Overall study results and limits: An observed cluster of highly shared sequence variants was recorded as a likely sequencing artifact. V segments that were indistinguishable, TRBV6-2 and TRBV6-3 among them, were omitted from analysis. Sequences of the TCR beta chain were said to predict the HLA-A and HLA-B alleles of most subjects accurately.

Sequencing used PBMCs. The rearrangement joins TRBV5-1 to TRBJ1-2; the match to TRBD1 covers 7 bases. The source is a man aged 25 to 45 in good health and CMV-seropositive. In nucleotides, the CDR3 is TGCGCCAGCAGCTTGGAAGGGGGCGTTCTCGGCGTCGGCTACACCTTC. Protein product: CASSLEGGVLGVGYTF.